The clone carrying this TCR beta chain was seen a few times. No antigen is known for it. The sample is drawn from a study of CD8+CD57+ T cells in acquired aplastic anemia. The study profiled TCR beta VDJ and CDR3 using genomic DNA as template. MiXCR was run by TCRdb on the reads, yielding one entry per CDR3 protein. The sample includes around 160,000 distinct CDR3 sequences, roughly 48% of them seen just once. The CDR3 extends over 12 amino acids. The V end lost 8 bases, the J end lost 5 bases, and 12 bases lay between the germline ends. Germline CDR1 LNHDA, CDR2 SQIVND (reference sequence). An expansion of CD8+CD57+ cells by flow cytometry had been shown in patients chosen for sequencing. Study observations and caveats: Researchers reported that CD8+ Simpson's diversity was not significantly different in patients versus controls.

This sequence was found in a human donor with aplastic anemia. The chain has TRBV19 and TRBJ1-2, with a possible D match to TRBD1 (5 bases). The sequenced sample was sorted CD4+, CD8+, or CD8+CD57+ T cells (not recorded which) from PBMCs. The DNA of the CDR3 is TGTGCCAGTTGGGGCCAGGGTTATGGCTACACCTTC. This gives the protein CASWGQGYGYTF.